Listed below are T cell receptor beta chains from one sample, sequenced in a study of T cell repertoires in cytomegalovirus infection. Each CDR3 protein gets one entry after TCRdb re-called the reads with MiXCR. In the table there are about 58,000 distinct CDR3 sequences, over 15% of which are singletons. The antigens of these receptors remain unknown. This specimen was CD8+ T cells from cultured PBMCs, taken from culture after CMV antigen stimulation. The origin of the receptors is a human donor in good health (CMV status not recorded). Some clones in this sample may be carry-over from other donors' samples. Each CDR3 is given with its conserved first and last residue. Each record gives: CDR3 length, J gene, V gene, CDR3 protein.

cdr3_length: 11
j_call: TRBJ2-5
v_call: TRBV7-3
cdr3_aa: CASSLQGLQYF

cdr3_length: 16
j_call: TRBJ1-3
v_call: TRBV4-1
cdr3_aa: CASSQDPAGVGNTIYF

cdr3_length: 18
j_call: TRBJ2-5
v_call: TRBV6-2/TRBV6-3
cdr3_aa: CASSPLGLAGAAGETQYF

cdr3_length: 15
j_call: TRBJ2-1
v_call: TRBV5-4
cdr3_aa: CASRGSIGGVNEQFF

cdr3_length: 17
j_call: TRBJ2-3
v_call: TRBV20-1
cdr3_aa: CSARGLGTKKSTDTQYF

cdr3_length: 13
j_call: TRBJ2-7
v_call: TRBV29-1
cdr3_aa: CSVESSDSYEQYF

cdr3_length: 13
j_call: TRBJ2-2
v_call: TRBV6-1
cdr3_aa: CASQQGFTGELFF

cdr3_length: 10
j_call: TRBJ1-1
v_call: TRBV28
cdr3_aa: CASSEDEAFF

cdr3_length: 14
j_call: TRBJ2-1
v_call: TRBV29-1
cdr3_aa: CSGCFSGANNEQFF

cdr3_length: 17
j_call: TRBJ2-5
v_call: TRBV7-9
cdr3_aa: CASSQHLPGGRIETQYF